This is a list of T cell receptor beta chains from one sample in a study of post-analysis software for immune sequencing data. TCRdb reprocessed the PCR reads with MiXCR, giving one entry per CDR3 protein. This repertoire shows some 370,000 distinct CDR3 sequences, roughly 36% found once; its top ten account for under 15%. The sample was blood. Every receptor here comes from a girl between 10 and 17 years old with multiple sclerosis. Both conserved end residues are part of each CDR3. The order of the fields is J gene, clone size, D gene, V gene, CDR3 protein, CDR3 DNA. D genes are given only for firm matches. The size field is filled for only some rows; it gives once, few, many or a size class.

TRBJ1-5,.,.,TRBV19,CASTRSLNQPQHF,TGTGCCAGTACTCGTTCCCTAAATCAGCCCCAGCATTTT
TRBJ2-5,.,.,TRBV6-6,CASRGGAETQYF,TGTGCCAGCAGAGGGGGTGCAGAGACCCAGTACTTC
TRBJ1-5,.,.,TRBV4-1,CAGSQVAGSNQPQHF,TGCGCCGGCAGCCAAGTAGCCGGTAGCAATCAGCCCCAGCATTTT
TRBJ1-5,.,.,TRBV24-1,CVGPRDTYSNQPQHF,TGTGTCGGACCTAGGGACACATATAGCAATCAGCCCCAGCATTTT
TRBJ1-2,.,.,TRBV7-2,CASSPSGGGGIYGYTF,TGTGCCAGCAGTCCTAGCGGGGGGGGCGGGATCTATGGCTACACCTTC
TRBJ1-2,.,.,TRBV28,CASSFSPYGYTF,TGTGCCAGCAGTTTTTCCCCATATGGCTACACCTTC
TRBJ1-2,few,.,TRBV28,CASSFSTDNYGYTF,TGTGCCAGCAGTTTTTCCACAGACAACTATGGCTACACCTTC
TRBJ2-7,.,TRBD2,TRBV29-1,CSVGLAGGYEQYF,TGCAGCGTTGGACTAGCGGGGGGCTACGAGCAGTACTTC
TRBJ2-1,.,.,TRBV6-5,CASSPGIAYNEQFF,TGTGCCAGCAGCCCCGGCATCGCATACAATGAGCAGTTCTTC
TRBJ2-1,.,.,TRBV12-3/TRBV12-4,CASSLPSNEQFF,TGTGCCAGCAGTTTACCCAGTAATGAGCAGTTCTTC
TRBJ2-4,few,.,TRBV20-1,CSARNVGVNIQYF,TGCAGTGCTAGAAACGTAGGGGTAAACATTCAGTACTTC
TRBJ2-5,.,.,TRBV28,CASGGGAMETQYF,TGTGCCAGCGGAGGGGGGGCGATGGAGACCCAGTACTTC
TRBJ2-1,.,TRBD2,TRBV11-2,CASSLGAGGNNEQFF,TGTGCCAGCAGCTTAGGAGCGGGGGGGAACAATGAGCAGTTCTTC
TRBJ2-7,.,.,TRBV11-2,CASSLEGGYEQYF,TGTGCCAGCAGCTTAGAAGGGGGTTACGAGCAGTACTTC
TRBJ2-7,few,TRBD1,TRBV7-9,CASSTRTTGAYEQYF,TGTGCCAGCAGTACCAGGACGACAGGGGCCTACGAGCAGTACTTC
TRBJ2-7,.,.,TRBV11-3,CASSRTDYEQYF,TGTGCCAGCAGCCGGACAGACTACGAGCAGTACTTC
TRBJ1-2,.,TRBD1,TRBV7-8,CASSSTGMGDGYTF,TGTGCCAGCAGCTCGACAGGGATGGGGGATGGCTACACCTTC
TRBJ1-2,many,.,TRBV5-1,CASSPQLGDVNYGYTF,TGCGCCAGCAGCCCCCAACTAGGGGACGTAAACTATGGCTACACCTTC